A selection of T cell receptor beta chains follows, all from one sample in a study of blood T cell repertoires in COVID-19. The assay was immunoSEQ multiplex PCR, and TCRdb's table has in-frame clones only and misses some. The profile covers 150,000 or so clones, with roughly 90% appearing a single time and 4% taken by the ten largest. Specimen: peripheral blood. These receptors were taken from a woman between 70 and 85 years old with acute or convalescent COVID-19. The CDR3 runs from the conserved cysteine through the conserved F or W. The D gene is left open where the match is weak. A row's size may be missing; if present it is once, few, many or a size class.

V gene	D gene	J gene	clone size	CDR3 protein	CDR3 DNA
TRBV7-3	.	TRBJ2-2	few	CASSYGSTGELFF	TGTGCCAGCAGTTACGGTAGCACCGGGGAGCTGTTTTTT
TRBV5-1	TRBD1	TRBJ2-3	.	CASSLEGQRGPDTQYF	TGCGCCAGCAGCTTGGAGGGACAGCGTGGGCCAGATACGCAGTATTTT
TRBV4-3	TRBD1	TRBJ2-1	.	CASSQEGTGSVWDEQFF	TGCGCCAGCAGCCAAGAAGGGACAGGGTCAGTTTGGGATGAGCAGTTCTTC
TRBV29-1	.	TRBJ1-2	once	CSVPSVLYGYTF	TGCAGCGTTCCTTCGGTGCTCTATGGCTACACCTTC
TRBV6-2/TRBV6-3	TRBD1	TRBJ1-5	.	CASSSGTGVSQPQHF	TGTGCCAGCAGTTCCGGGACAGGGGTTTCTCAGCCCCAGCATTTT
TRBV29-1	.	TRBJ1-2	.	CSVAVGGTYGYTF	TGCAGCGTTGCAGTCGGCGGAACCTATGGCTACACCTTC
TRBV6-1	.	TRBJ2-2	.	CASSELNTGELFF	TGTGCCAGCAGTGAACTTAACACCGGGGAGCTGTTTTTT
TRBV2	TRBD1	TRBJ2-2	few	CASSRQGVTGELFF	TGTGCCAGCAGTCGACAGGGTGTCACCGGGGAGCTGTTTTTT
TRBV24-1	TRBD1	TRBJ2-7	.	CATSTVTGQGFHEQYF	TGTGCCACCAGTACGGTCACCGGACAGGGATTCCACGAGCAGTACTTC
TRBV28	TRBD1	TRBJ1-2	few	CASSLKGHRGYYGYTF	TGTGCCAGCAGTTTAAAGGGGCACAGGGGCTACTATGGCTACACCTTC
TRBV7-2	.	TRBJ2-7	.	CASSLNGNSYEQYF	TGTGCCAGCAGCTTAAACGGGAACTCCTACGAGCAGTACTTC
TRBV6-6	TRBD1	TRBJ1-5	once	CASTEQGSHQPQHF	TGTGCCAGCACCGAACAGGGGTCCCATCAGCCCCAGCATTTT
TRBV24-1	TRBD1	TRBJ1-5	.	CATSVRNGDPGQKARNSNQPQHF	TGTGCCACCAGTGTCAGGAATGGAGATCCGGGACAGAAAGCAAGAAATAGCAATCAGCCCCAGCATTTT
TRBV9	.	TRBJ1-1	few	CASSPLGGGMRVF	TGTGCCAGCAGCCCGCTCGGGGGTGGAATGCGAGTCTTT
TRBV29-1	TRBD1	TRBJ1-2	.	CSVLGTGGNGYTF	TGCAGCGTCCTCGGGACAGGGGGGAATGGCTACACCTTC
TRBV2	TRBD2	TRBJ2-7	.	CASRLAGGSYEQYF	TGTGCCAGCAGGTTAGCGGGTGGCTCCTACGAGCAGTACTTC
TRBV28	TRBD1	TRBJ1-2	few	CASSLSQGAGGYTF	TGTGCCAGCAGTTTGTCACAGGGGGCGGGTGGCTACACCTTC
TRBV6-2/TRBV6-3	TRBD1	TRBJ2-3	.	CASSLPTGTGSTDTQYF	TGTGCCAGCAGTTTGCCGACCGGGACAGGGTCCACAGATACGCAGTATTTT
TRBV5-1	.	TRBJ2-2	.	CASSEAHNTGELFF	TGCGCCAGCAGCGAAGCCCATAACACCGGGGAGCTGTTTTTT
TRBV5-4	TRBD1	TRBJ1-2	.	CASSLAARQGTGYTF	TGTGCCAGCAGCTTGGCTGCCCGACAGGGGACTGGCTACACCTTC
TRBV12-3/TRBV12-4	.	TRBJ1-2	few	CASRGSGYGYTF	TGTGCCAGCAGAGGCAGCGGCTATGGCTACACCTTC
TRBV10-1	.	TRBJ1-2	.	CASSPTVDNPGGYTF	TGCGCCAGCAGCCCCACCGTGGACAACCCTGGGGGCTACACCTTC
TRBV2	.	TRBJ1-2	.	CASNGRGTNYGYTF	TGTGCCAGCAACGGGAGAGGGACCAACTATGGCTACACCTTC
TRBV19	.	TRBJ1-2	.	CASSIGGSNYGYTF	TGTGCCAGTAGTATTGGCGGGAGCAACTATGGCTACACCTTC
TRBV6-5	TRBD1	TRBJ1-1	once	CASRETGSVEAFF	TGTGCCAGCAGGGAGACAGGGTCGGTTGAAGCTTTCTTT
TRBV2	.	TRBJ1-3	.	CASSEGQVSGNTIYF	TGTGCCAGCAGTGAAGGGCAGGTCTCTGGAAACACCATATATTTT